What follows describes a single TCR beta chain. The record originates from a study of shared T cell receptors in the human thymus. Assay: immunoSEQ multiplex PCR; the TCRdb copy retains only in-frame clones and omits some. Among hundreds of thousands of clones listed, 70% to 90% were seen once. The germline CDR1 and CDR2 sequences are LGHNA and YNFKEQ. V was clipped by 1 base and J by 3 bases; unmatched bases: 8. The CDR3 is 17 residues long. The sample also formed part of further work on human thymus T cells. This second study says: All donors were healthy Finnish infants who were undergoing corrective surgery to treat congenital heart defects. Surgeons resected thymus tissue during corrective heart surgery. Thymic and blood repertoires showed apparently biased V and J gene usage. In unrelated individuals, thymic repertoires overlapped highly, according to related research.

The chain links TRBV4-2 to TRBJ2-1; 8 bases match TRBD2. The TCR originated in a boy less than two years old with a congenital heart defect. The sequencing sample was made of thymocytes. CDR3 bases: TGTGCCAGCAGCCAAGTGGGTCGGGAGGGCCTCTACAATGAGCAGTTCTTC. Protein: CASSQVGREGLYNEQFF.